One and the same sample provided the 15 T cell receptor beta chains below, sequenced in a study of T cells in Graves' hyperthyroidism and ophthalmopathy. Authors of the study amplified TCR beta CDR3 regions from RNA transcripts. First-round RT-PCR of the TCR CDR3 relied on the HTBI primer set. One entry per CDR3 protein results from TCRdb running MiXCR on the multiplex PCR reads. The table shows roughly 800,000 distinct CDR3 sequences, with over 35% occurring only once. The sample taken for sequencing was blood. These receptors were taken from a man aged 18 to 29 with Graves' hyperthyroidism.

Comments on this clonotype: One end of the junction does not line up with germline, which may come from a read error. This chain joins TRBV6-1 and TRBJ1-4, with 7 bases lining up with TRBD1. The CDR3 runs 13 residues. Germline V lookup: CDR1 MNHNS, CDR2 SASEGT. CDR3 sequence: CAGRQGFNEKLFF. The DNA of the CDR3 is TGTGCCGGCAGACAGGGCTTTAATGAAAAACTGTTTTTT.

This clonotype was detected only a few times. The rearrangement links TRBV14 to TRBJ1-1; TRBD1 is a possible D gene (5 bases). Trimming took off 6 bases at V and 4 bases at J, with 18 bases between the two ends. Germline V gives CDR1 SGHDN, CDR2 FVKESK. This CDR3 contains 15 residues. The CDR3 bases are TGTGCCAGCAGACGGGGGGAGCGCCCTAGCACTGAAGCTTTCTTT. It encodes CASRRGERPSTEAFF.

The chain employs TRBV10-3 and TRBJ1-3; D is uncertain. This CDR3 is 14 amino acids long. The germline V gene encodes CDR1 ENHRY and CDR2 SYGVKD. Trimming removed 5 bases at V and 8 bases at J, with 16 bases between. The DNA of the CDR3 is TGTGCCATCAGTATGAGCGTCAGTCTCGACACCATATATTTT. The encoded protein is CAISMSVSLDTIYF.

The chain carries TRBV6-1 and TRBJ1-4, with D unresolved. The CDR3 is made up of 11 amino acids. Trimming took off 6 bases at V and 12 bases at J, with 11 bases between the two ends. CDR1 and CDR2 from the germline V gene are MNHNS and SASEGT. CDR3: CASSPDWELFF. The CDR3, as DNA: TGTGCCAGCAGCCCTGACTGGGAACTGTTTTTT.

A word on this clonotype: At one end the junction does not follow the germline gene, possibly because of a read error. The chain recombines TRBV19 with TRBJ2-6; the D is unclear. Germline V lookup: CDR1 LNHDA, CDR2 SQIVND (reference sequence). CDR3 length: 19 amino acids. The CDR3 DNA is TGCGCCAGCAGCCAAGATAGGCCAGCAGCCTACTCTGGGGCCAACGTCCTGACTTTC. Its translation is CASSQDRPAAYSGANVLTF.

This clonotype was detected many times. The chain has TRBV29-1 and TRBJ1-1, with D possibly matching TRBD1 (6 bases). The CDR3 has 12 amino acids. V lost 4 bases, J lost 3 bases, and 9 bases lay in between. Looked up from germline, CDR1 is SQVTM and CDR2 is ANQGSEA. CDR3 sequence reads: CSVAGGHTEAFF. The CDR3 DNA sequence: TGCAGCGTTGCGGGGGGGCACACTGAAGCTTTCTTT.

This clonotype was found once. V and J are TRBV29-1 and TRBJ2-7; 7 nucleotides match TRBD1. Germline lookup yields CDR1 SQVTM and CDR2 ANQGSEA. This CDR3 is 12 amino acids long. V trimming: 7 bases; J trimming: 2 bases; junction bases outside the gene matches: 5. DNA of the CDR3: TGCAGCGCCGGGACAGCCGCCTACGAGCAGTACTTC. It encodes CSAGTAAYEQYF.

The chain is built from TRBV6-5 and TRBJ2-7; perhaps TRBD2 as D (5 bases). Trimming pared 0 bases from V and 5 bases from J, leaving 11 bases between. Germline V gene data show CDR1 as MNHEY and CDR2 as SVGAGI. The CDR3 loop spans 14 amino acids. Written as DNA, the CDR3 is TGTGCCAGCAGTTACTCGCCAGTGCGGGACGAGCAGTACTTC. Its protein product is CASSYSPVRDEQYF.

The CDR3 DNA follows: TGTGCCAGCAGCCAGAGGGACGGTGACGGCTACACCTTC. Amino acid sequence: CASSQRDGDGYTF. The V gene is TRBV5-5, the J gene TRBJ1-2, with D possibly matching TRBD1 (5 bases). The CDR3 is 13 residues long. V gave up 4 bases and J gave up 8 bases, with 15 bases separating them. Germline V CDR1 and CDR2: SGHKS, YYEKEE (reference sequence).

In this sample, this clonotype turned up many times. The chain joins TRBV2 to TRBJ1-6, with TRBD1 matching 8 bases. Germline trimming cut 2 bases from V and 10 bases from J; bases unmatched to any gene: 7. The CDR3 contains 15 residues. Germline lookup yields CDR1 SNHLY and CDR2 FYNNEI. CDR3 region: CASSEIVTGDSPLHF. As DNA, the CDR3 is TGTGCCAGCAGTGAAATTGTGACAGGGGACTCACCCCTCCACTTT. The whole variable domain, filled in from reference TRBV2 and TRBJ1-6, reads EPEVTQTPSHQVTQMGQEVILRCVPISNHLYFYWYRQILGQKVEFLVSFYNNEISEKSEIFDDQFSVERPDGSNFTLKIRSTKLEDSAMYFCASSEIVTGDSPLHFGNGTRLTVT.

The chain carries TRBV7-8 and TRBJ2-7, with 7 bases lining up with TRBD1. The trim removed 3 bases at V and 0 bases at J, leaving 5 bases unmatched. In germline, CDR1 is SGHVS, CDR2 FQNEAQ. The CDR3 is 15 residues long. CDR3 nucleotide sequence: TGTGCCAGCAGCTTTGTGACAGGGAGCTCCTACGAGCAGTACTTC. Translation gives CASSFVTGSSYEQYF.

The chain recombines TRBV7-2 with TRBJ2-7; the D gene is possibly TRBD2 (7 bases). Trimming left V 5 bases short and J 5 bases short, with 13 bases between. Germline assignment: CDR1 SGHTA and CDR2 FQGNSA. The CDR3 extends over 13 amino acids. CDR3 protein: CASSEDGGHEQYF. The CDR3 bases are TGTGCCAGCAGCGAGGACGGGGGGCACGAGCAGTACTTC. The complete variable domain, with remaining parts taken from reference TRBV7-2 and TRBJ2-7, reads GAGVSQSPSNKVTEKGKDVELRCDPISGHTALYWYRQSLGQGLEFLIYFQGNSAPDKSGLPSDRFSAERTGGSVSTLTIQRTQQEDSAVYLCASSEDGGHEQYFGPGTRLTVT.

This clonotype was counted at least ten times. This chain joins TRBV10-2 and TRBJ2-7; D is unresolved. Per the germline V gene, CDR1 is WSHSY and CDR2 is SAAADI. Between the trimmed V and J ends, which lost 3 bases and 3 bases, there was a span of 15 bases. This CDR3 comprises 15 residues. The CDR3 loop is CASSDRGGRDYEQYF. The CDR3 DNA reads TGCGCCAGCAGTGACAGAGGCGGCCGAGACTACGAGCAGTACTTC.

The chain employs TRBV12-3 or TRBV12-4 and TRBJ1-1; D gene ambiguous. Trimming took off 4 bases at V and 5 bases at J, with 5 bases between the two ends. The CDR3 loop spans 11 amino acids. In nucleotides, the CDR3 is TGTGCCAGCAGTTACCAAACTGAAGCTTTCTTT. Its protein is CASSYQTEAFF.

Only a few counts were recorded for this clonotype. The chain couples TRBV7-9 to TRBJ2-7; D perhaps matches TRBD1 (6 bases). The germline V gene encodes CDR1 SEHNR and CDR2 FQNEAQ (reference sequence). With 7 bases removed from V and 0 bases from J, the gap between germline ends came to 13 bases. The CDR3 is 14 residues long. CDR3 protein: CASNSPDSSYEQYF. The CDR3 DNA sequence: TGTGCCAGCAACTCTCCGGACAGCTCCTACGAGCAGTACTTC.